Listed here are 21 T cell receptor beta chains from one sample, sequenced in a study of molecular identifiers for immune sequencing clone quantification. TCRdb re-called the PCR reads through MiXCR, storing one row per CDR3 protein. The top ten hold about 0.7% of the sample, which has about 330,000 distinct CDR3 sequences, 24% seen once. The material sequenced was naive CD8+ T cells from blood, with Jurkat cell RNA spiked in. Subset of the sample: FACS-sorted CD8+CD4-CCR7+CD45RA+ naive T cells. All receptors come from a human donor in good health. Some libraries in this study had Jurkat cell RNA spiked in.

Comment on this clonotype: One junction end does not reproduce the germline sequence, and a read error may be involved. The J gene is TRBJ2-7, the V gene TRBV4-3; maybe TRBD1 (6 bases). Germline CDR1 is LGHNA and CDR2 is YSLEER. The CDR3 extends over 14 amino acids. The CDR3 bases are TGCGCCAGCAGCCAGTCCCGGACAGACTACGGGCAGTACTTC. Translating it yields CASSQSRTDYGQYF.

This clonotype was recorded many times. V gene TRBV27 combines with J gene TRBJ1-5, with D tentatively TRBD1 (6 bases). Trimming took off 1 base at V and 0 bases at J, with 13 bases between the two ends. The CDR3 extends over 17 amino acids. In germline, CDR1 is MNHEY, CDR2 SMNVEV (reference sequence). The DNA of the CDR3 is TGTGCCAGCAGTTTATTTGGGACAAGATATAGCAATCAGCCCCAGCATTTT. Translated: CASSLFGTRYSNQPQHF.

The chain employs TRBV3-1 and TRBJ2-7, with D hard to call. Trimming shortened V by 8 bases and J by 8 bases, and 13 bases separated the two germline ends. CDR3 length equals 11 residues. Germline lookup yields CDR1 LGHDT and CDR2 YNNKEL (reference sequence). Here the CDR3 reads CASGPTTKQYF. The CDR3 bases are TGTGCCAGCGGCCCGACGACAAAGCAGTACTTC.

The table lists this clonotype with many counts. This chain joins TRBV4-3 and TRBJ2-5; TRBD1 might be the D (6 bases). The length of the CDR3 is 14 residues. V was shortened by 3 bases and J by 5 bases, with 13 bases between the two germline ends. Germline lookup yields CDR1 LGHNA and CDR2 YSLEER. The CDR3 coding sequence is TGCGCCAGCAGCCACGCAACAGGGTACGAGACCCAGTACTTC. Amino acid sequence: CASSHATGYETQYF.

On this clonotype: A much more abundant neighbour one base away suggests this may be a read error. The chain is built from TRBV27 and TRBJ2-6, with D perhaps TRBD1 (6 bases). From germline, CDR1 is MNHEY and CDR2 SMNVEV (reference sequence). The CDR3 is made up of 15 amino acids. The CDR3 spells CASRETGSEANVLTF. The CDR3 DNA sequence: TGTGCCAGCAGGGAAACAGGGTCTGAGGCCAACGTCCTGACTTTC.

This clonotype was counted only a few times. The V and J genes are TRBV27 and TRBJ2-7, with D unresolved. The CDR3 has 16 amino acids. The germline CDR1 and CDR2 sequences are MNHEY and SMNVEV (reference sequence). With 0 bases removed from V and 2 bases from J, the gap between germline ends came to 14 bases. CDR3 DNA sequence: TGTGCCAGCAGTTTATCGGCTCCCGGGTTAACCTACGAGCAGTACTTC. Translation: CASSLSAPGLTYEQYF.

This clonotype was seen more than once but under ten times. This rearrangement joins TRBV15 to TRBJ2-2; TRBD1 aligns across 9 bases. This CDR3 region has 16 residues. CDR1 is LNHNV, CDR2 YYDKDF, per germline (reference sequence). V was clipped by 4 bases and J by 5 bases; unmatched bases: 8. The CDR3 protein is CATSTWTGDETGELFF. CDR3 coding DNA: TGTGCCACCAGCACCTGGACAGGGGACGAGACCGGGGAGCTGTTTTTT.

The V and J genes are TRBV5-1 and TRBJ1-1; 9 bases are shared with TRBD1. The CDR3 length is 14 residues. V gave up 4 bases and J gave up 5 bases; unmatched junction bases: 6. Germline V gene lookup returns CDR1 SGHRS and CDR2 YFSETQ. The CDR3 sequence is CASSVGQGGTEAFF. The DNA for the CDR3 is TGCGCCAGCAGCGTGGGACAGGGTGGGACTGAAGCTTTCTTT.

The chain links TRBV4-1 to TRBJ2-1; D call uncertain. The CDR3 is 13 amino acids. The germline V and J ends were trimmed by 1 base and 4 bases, with 5 bases remaining between them. The V gene's germline CDR1 is MGHRA and CDR2 YSYEKL. The CDR3 sequence is CASSQAEYNEQFF. In DNA, the CDR3 is TGCGCCAGCAGCCAAGCCGAGTACAATGAGCAGTTCTTC.

This chain connects TRBV7-6 to TRBJ2-3; no reliable D call. V was pared by 5 bases and J by 3 bases, with 9 bases between. Looked up from germline, CDR1 is SGHVS and CDR2 is FNYEAQ. This CDR3 is 13 amino acids long. The CDR3 sequence is CASSKDGTDTQYF. CDR3 bases: TGTGCCAGCAGCAAGGACGGGACAGATACGCAGTATTTT.

This clonotype was detected many times. The genes are TRBV4-3 and TRBJ2-4; D unresolved. The CDR3 length is 17 residues. Germline CDR1 LGHNA, CDR2 YSLEER. Trimming removed 3 bases at V and 0 bases at J, with 15 bases between. The CDR3 here is CASSHFTTSVAKNIQYF. The CDR3 DNA is TGCGCCAGCAGCCATTTTACGACGTCGGTAGCCAAAAACATTCAGTACTTC.

As regards this clonotype: A junction boundary mismatches the germline segment, possibly from a read error. The rearrangement joins TRBV27 to TRBJ2-3, with D possibly being TRBD1 (5 bases). Germline V lookup: CDR1 MNHEY, CDR2 SMNVEV (reference sequence). CDR3 length equals 16 residues. The CDR3 sequence is CASSPNGHPASDTQCF. The DNA for the CDR3 is TGTGCCAGCAGTCCCAACGGACATCCGGCATCAGATACGCAGTGTTTT.

This clonotype was seen a few times. The chain carries TRBV28 and TRBJ2-1; D gene unclear. V was cut by 6 bases and J by 0 bases, with 12 bases left in between. Germline lookup yields CDR1 MDHEN and CDR2 SYDVKM. CDR3 length: 15 residues. As DNA, the CDR3 is TGTGCCAGCAGAACTGGACGACGCTCCTACAATGAGCAGTTCTTC. It is translated as CASRTGRRSYNEQFF.

This clonotype was recorded a few times. The chain joins TRBV7-9 to TRBJ2-7, with D possibly being TRBD1 (5 bases). The V end lost 6 bases, the J end lost 1 base, and 10 bases lay between the germline ends. This CDR3 comprises 13 residues. The V gene's germline CDR1 is SEHNR and CDR2 FQNEAQ (reference sequence). This CDR3 is CASSGRESYEQYF. CDR3 in DNA: TGTGCCAGCAGTGGCAGGGAATCCTACGAGCAGTACTTC.

Many counts were recorded for this clonotype. The rearrangement uses TRBV4-1 and TRBJ2-2; D unclear. Germline CDR1 reads MGHRA; CDR2 reads YSYEKL. This CDR3 is 14 amino acids long. V gave up 2 bases and J gave up 4 bases, with 8 bases separating them. The CDR3 DNA sequence: TGCGCCAGCAGCCAATTCATGTCCACCGGGGAGCTGTTTTTT. Translation gives CASSQFMSTGELFF.

This clonotype has only one observation. This may be a read error, as it is one base from a much larger clone. V gene TRBV7-8 combines with J gene TRBJ2-7; D not certain. The CDR3 covers 14 residues. Trimming shortened V by 3 bases and J by 4 bases, and 13 bases separated the two germline ends. Germline CDR1 SGHVS, CDR2 FQNEAQ. The CDR3 loop reads CASSLGRFAYEQYF. The CDR3 coding sequence is TGTGCCAGCAGCTTGGGCAGGTTTGCTTACGAGCAGTACTTC.

This clonotype was detected many times. The gene calls are TRBV28 and TRBJ2-7, with D possibly TRBD2 on 6 matching bases. V was clipped by 3 bases and J by 3 bases, with 12 bases between them. This CDR3 has 14 residues. Germline assignment: CDR1 MDHEN and CDR2 SYDVKM. CDR3 in DNA: TGTGCCAGCAGTTTTAGGGGACTTAACTACGAGCAGTACTTC. This encodes CASSFRGLNYEQYF.

This clonotype was seen many times. The rearrangement uses TRBV30 and TRBJ1-1; D is uncertain. This CDR3 is built from 12 residues. CDR1 is GTSNPN, CDR2 SVGIG, per germline (reference sequence). V was shortened by 5 bases and J by 0 bases, with 7 bases between the two germline ends. Here the CDR3 reads CAWGPVNTEAFF. The CDR3 region has the DNA TGTGCCTGGGGCCCGGTGAACACTGAAGCTTTCTTT.

This clonotype was observed at least ten times. The chain links TRBV12-5 to TRBJ1-5; D not certain. This CDR3 spans 13 amino acids. CDR1 LGHNT and CDR2 FRNRAP come from the germline V gene. V was cut by 5 bases and J by 1 base, with 6 bases left in between. This chain's CDR3 is CASGPTSNQPQHF. In DNA form, the CDR3 reads TGTGCTAGTGGTCCAACAAGCAATCAGCCCCAGCATTTT.

Only a few counts were recorded for this clonotype. The chain joins TRBV6-2 or TRBV6-3 to TRBJ2-3; D uncertain. The CDR3 sequence is 16 residues long. With 3 bases removed from V and 4 bases from J, the gap between germline ends came to 17 bases. Per germline, CDR1 MNHEY and CDR2 SVGEGT. CDR3 sequence reads: CASSYNAGAKADTQYF. CDR3 DNA: TGTGCCAGCAGTTATAACGCAGGAGCTAAAGCAGATACGCAGTATTTT.

The chain is built from TRBV6-6 and TRBJ2-7, with D perhaps matching TRBD1 (6 bases). Germline V gives CDR1 MNHNY, CDR2 SVGAGI (reference sequence). CDR3 size: 14 residues. V was pared by 7 bases and J by 2 bases, with 15 bases between. CDR3 residues: CASTPTQGPYEQYF. CDR3 DNA: TGTGCCAGCACCCCCACTCAGGGGCCCTACGAGCAGTACTTC.